The entry below gives a single T cell receptor (beta chain) sequence along with its context. The antigen remains undetermined. This sample is drawn from a study of cytomegalovirus exposure and HLA in healthy donors. General study results and limits: A reported reduction in N-insertions relative to the 666-donor mean was seen in an Asian-associated ancestry cluster in a later analysis. Based on reports, TCR beta sequences accurately predicted HLA-A and HLA-B alleles for most subjects.

CDR3 length: 13 amino acids. The germline V gene has CDR1 SGHRS and CDR2 YFSETQ. The V segment lost 0 bases and the J segment 7 bases; nucleotides outside the gene matches: 2. The PCR ran on 60 Vbeta and 13 Jbeta primers. The repertoire was sequenced with immunoSEQ multiplex PCR; TCRdb's copy has only in-frame clones and lacks some. The sample yields roughly 150,000 clones, about 76% seen once. V gene TRBV5-1 combines with J gene TRBJ1-1, with 8 bases aligning to TRBD1. The TCR comes from a woman younger than 35 in good health and CMV-seropositive. Source material: PBMCs. The chain's CDR3 is CASSLDRGIEAFF. CDR3 nucleotides: TGCGCCAGCAGCTTGGACAGGGGGATTGAAGCTTTCTTT. Based on the CDR3 plus reference TRBV5-1 and TRBJ1-1, the full variable domain is KAGVTQTPRYLIKTRGQQVTLSCSPISGHRSVSWYQQTPGQGLQFLFEYFSETQRNKGNFPGRFSGRQFSNSRSEMNVSTLELGDSALYLCASSLDRGIEAFFGQGTRLTVV.